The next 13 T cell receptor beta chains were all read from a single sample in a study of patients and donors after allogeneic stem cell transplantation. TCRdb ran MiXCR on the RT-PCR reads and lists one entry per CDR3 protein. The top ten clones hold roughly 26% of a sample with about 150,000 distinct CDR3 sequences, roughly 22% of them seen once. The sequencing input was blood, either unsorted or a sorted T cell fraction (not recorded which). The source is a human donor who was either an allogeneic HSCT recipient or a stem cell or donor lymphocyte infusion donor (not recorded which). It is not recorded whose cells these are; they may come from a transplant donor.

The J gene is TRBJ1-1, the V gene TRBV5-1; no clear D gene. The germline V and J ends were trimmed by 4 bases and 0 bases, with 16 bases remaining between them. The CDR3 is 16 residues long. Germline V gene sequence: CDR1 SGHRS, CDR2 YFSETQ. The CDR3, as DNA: TGCGCCAGCAGCACTGGGGAGGCTCTGATGAACACTGAAGCTTTCTTT. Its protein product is CASSTGEALMNTEAFF. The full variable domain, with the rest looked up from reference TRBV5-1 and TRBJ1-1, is KAGVTQTPRYLIKTRGQQVTLSCSPISGHRSVSWYQQTPGQGLQFLFEYFSETQRNKGNFPGRFSGRQFSNSRSEMNVSTLELGDSALYLCASSTGEALMNTEAFFGQGTRLTVV.

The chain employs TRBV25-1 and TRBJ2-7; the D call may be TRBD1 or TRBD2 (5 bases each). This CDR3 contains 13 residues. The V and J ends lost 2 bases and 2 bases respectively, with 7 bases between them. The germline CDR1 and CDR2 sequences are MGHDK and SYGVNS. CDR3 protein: CASSEPGPYEQYF. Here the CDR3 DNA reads TGTGCCAGCAGTGAACCGGGGCCCTACGAGCAGTACTTC.

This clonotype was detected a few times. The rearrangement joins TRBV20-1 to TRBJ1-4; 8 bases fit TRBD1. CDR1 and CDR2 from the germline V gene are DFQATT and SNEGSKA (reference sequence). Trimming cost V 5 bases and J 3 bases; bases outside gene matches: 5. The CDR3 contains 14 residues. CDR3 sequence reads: CSALLQGANEKLFF. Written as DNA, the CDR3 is TGCAGTGCTTTATTACAGGGGGCTAATGAAAAACTGTTTTTT.

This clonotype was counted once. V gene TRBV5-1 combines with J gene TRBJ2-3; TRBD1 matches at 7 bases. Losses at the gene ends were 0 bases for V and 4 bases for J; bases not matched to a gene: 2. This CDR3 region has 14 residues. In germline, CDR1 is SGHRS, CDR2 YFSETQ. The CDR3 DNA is TGCGCCAGCAGCTTGGCCGGGACAGCAGATACGCAGTATTTT. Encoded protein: CASSLAGTADTQYF.

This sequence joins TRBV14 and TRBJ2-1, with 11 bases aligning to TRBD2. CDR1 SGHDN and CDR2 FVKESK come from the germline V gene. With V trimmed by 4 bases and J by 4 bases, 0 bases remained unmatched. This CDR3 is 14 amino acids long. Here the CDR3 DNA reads TGTGCCAGCAGCCCTAGCGGGGGGTACAATGAGCAGTTCTTC. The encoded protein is CASSPSGGYNEQFF.

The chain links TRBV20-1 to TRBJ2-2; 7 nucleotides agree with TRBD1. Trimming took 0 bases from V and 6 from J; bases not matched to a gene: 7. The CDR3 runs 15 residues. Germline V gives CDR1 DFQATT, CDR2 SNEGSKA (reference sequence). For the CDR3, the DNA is TGCAGTGCTAGAGATATGGGGACAGTGGCCGGGGAGCTGTTTTTT. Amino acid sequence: CSARDMGTVAGELFF.

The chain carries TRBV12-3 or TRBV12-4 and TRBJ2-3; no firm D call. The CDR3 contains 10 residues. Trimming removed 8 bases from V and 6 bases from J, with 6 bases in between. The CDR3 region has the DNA TGTGCCAGCGCTTTCGATACGCAGTATTTT. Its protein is CASAFDTQYF.

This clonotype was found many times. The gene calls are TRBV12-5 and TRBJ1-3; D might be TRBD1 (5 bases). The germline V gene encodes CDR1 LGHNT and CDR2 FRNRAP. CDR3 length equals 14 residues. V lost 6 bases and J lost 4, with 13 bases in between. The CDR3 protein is CASGLQGIGNTIYF. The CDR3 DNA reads TGTGCTAGTGGCCTCCAGGGTATCGGAAACACCATATATTTT.

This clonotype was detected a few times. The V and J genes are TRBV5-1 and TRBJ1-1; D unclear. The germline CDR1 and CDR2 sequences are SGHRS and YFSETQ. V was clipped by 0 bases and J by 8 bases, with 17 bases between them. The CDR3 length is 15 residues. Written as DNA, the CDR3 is TGCGCCAGCAGCTTGGAATGGGGTATCGGTGGCGAAGCTTTCTTT. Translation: CASSLEWGIGGEAFF.

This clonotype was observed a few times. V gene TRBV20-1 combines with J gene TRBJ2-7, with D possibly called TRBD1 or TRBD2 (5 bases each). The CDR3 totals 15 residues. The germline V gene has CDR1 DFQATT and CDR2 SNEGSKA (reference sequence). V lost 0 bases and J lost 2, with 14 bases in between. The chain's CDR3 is CSARDARDPAYEQYF. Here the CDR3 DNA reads TGCAGTGCTAGAGATGCTAGGGACCCCGCCTACGAGCAGTACTTC.

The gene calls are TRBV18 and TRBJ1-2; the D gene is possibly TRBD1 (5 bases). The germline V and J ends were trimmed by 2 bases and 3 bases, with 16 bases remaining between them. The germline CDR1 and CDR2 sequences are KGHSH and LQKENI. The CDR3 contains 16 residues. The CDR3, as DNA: TGTGCCAGCTCACCAGTACAGGCTCCCAATTACTATGGCTACACCTTC. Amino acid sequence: CASSPVQAPNYYGYTF.

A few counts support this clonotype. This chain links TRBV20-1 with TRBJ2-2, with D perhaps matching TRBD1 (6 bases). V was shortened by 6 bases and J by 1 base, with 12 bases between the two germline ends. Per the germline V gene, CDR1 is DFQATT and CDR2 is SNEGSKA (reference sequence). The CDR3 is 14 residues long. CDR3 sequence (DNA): TGCAGTGCGGGTGGGACACAGAACACCGGGGAGCTGTTTTTT. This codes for CSAGGTQNTGELFF.

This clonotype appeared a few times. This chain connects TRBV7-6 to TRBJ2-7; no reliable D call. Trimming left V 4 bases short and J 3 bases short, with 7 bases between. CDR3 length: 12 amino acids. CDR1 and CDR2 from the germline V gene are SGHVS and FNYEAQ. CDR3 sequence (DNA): TGTGCCAGCAGCTCCAACGGCTACGAGCAGTACTTC. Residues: CASSSNGYEQYF.